Each of the 4 T cell receptor beta chains below was sequenced from the same sample in a study of T cell responses to AZD1222 COVID-19 vaccine. Profiling relied on immunoSEQ multiplex PCR, and the TCRdb table lists in-frame clones only, not all of them. The profile shows about 100,000 clones, around nine tenths of them singletons. Sequenced here: peripheral blood, sampled on day 0 of AZD1222 vaccination. These receptors were taken from an adult in good health.

The CDR3 protein is CASSVERSRGGTDTQYF. CDR3 nucleotide sequence: TGTGCCAGCAGCGTAGAGCGTTCGCGGGGCGGCACAGATACGCAGTATTTT. The chain couples TRBV9 to TRBJ2-3; possibly TRBD2 for D (6 bases). The CDR3 consists of 17 residues. V lost 0 bases and J 1 base, leaving 15 bases between the germline ends. The germline CDR1 and CDR2 sequences are SGDLS and YYNGEE.

The chain has TRBV7-2 and TRBJ2-1; 9 bases line up with TRBD2. With 3 bases clipped from V and 2 bases from J, the junction kept 5 bases outside the gene matches. Per germline, CDR1 SGHTA and CDR2 FQGNSA. The length of the CDR3 is 16 residues. CDR3 sequence (DNA): TGTGCCAGCAGCTTCCTAGCGGGGAACGCCTACAATGAGCAGTTCTTC. Protein product: CASSFLAGNAYNEQFF.

The count of this clone is one. This sequence joins TRBV25-1 and TRBJ1-4; TRBD1 matches at 7 bases. J was trimmed by 6 bases and V by 4 bases; bases with no gene match: 8. Germline-derived CDR1 and CDR2 are MGHDK and SYGVNS. The CDR3 is 15 amino acids. CDR3 sequence reads: CASSALRQGHEKLFF. CDR3 DNA sequence: TGTGCCAGCAGTGCGCTTAGACAGGGCCATGAAAAACTGTTTTTT.

The J gene is TRBJ1-2, the V gene TRBV6-1; no definite D call. The germline V gene has CDR1 MNHNS and CDR2 SASEGT. V gave up 3 bases and J gave up 5 bases, with 4 bases separating them. This CDR3 is built from 11 residues. The CDR3 region is CASSDRYGYTF. The CDR3, as DNA: TGTGCCAGCAGTGATAGATATGGCTACACCTTC.